This T cell receptor beta chain was identified in a study of blood T cells in healthy people across ages. V gave up 1 base and J gave up 8 bases, with 12 bases separating them. This CDR3 has 15 residues. CDR1 and CDR2 from the germline V gene are SGHTA and FQGNSA. Whole-study results and caveats: Changes in expanded clonotypes were possibly confounded, as the CMV status of donors was unknown. Age showed a roughly linear inverse relationship with TCR beta diversity per million T cells.

This clonotype was observed a handful of times. Its antigen is still unknown. Through a sample-barcoded 5' primer and a J-beta primer mix, a second PCR was run for 7 to 11 cycles. TCRdb re-called the 5' RACE reads through MiXCR, storing one row per CDR3 protein. The sample carries 1.5 million to 2 million distinct CDR3 sequences, roughly 49% recorded once. The chain is built from TRBV7-2 and TRBJ1-6; perhaps TRBD1 as D (5 bases). Sequences were obtained from blood. This clonotype originated in a woman between 35 and 50 years old in good health. The CDR3 is CASSLVRGDDSPLHF. The CDR3 DNA is TGTGCCAGCAGCTTAGTCCGAGGGGATGATTCACCCCTCCACTTT.